This TCR beta chain was documented in a study of Ad26.COV2.S vaccination and SARS-CoV-2 variants. Study results and limitations: Placebo recipients and vaccine recipients were similar in non-spike TCR breadth. Reported findings describe substantial breadth in spike-specific CD8+ and CD4+ T cell responses following vaccination.

The data were produced by immunoSEQ multiplex PCR, yet TCRdb's version contains in-frame clones alone and is incomplete. The data contain about 180,000 clones, around nine tenths of them singletons. The V gene's germline CDR1 is SGHDT and CDR2 YYEEEE. The V end lost 3 bases, the J end lost 5 bases, and 13 bases lay between the germline ends. CDR3 size: 14 residues. With respect to this clone: Its antigen is as yet unknown.

The clonotype was recovered from a human donor who had recovered from COVID-19. The rearrangement joins TRBV5-6 to TRBJ2-3; D gene uncertain. The source was peripheral blood, collected after recovery from COVID-19. The CDR3 loop is CASSWQASGDTQYF. CDR3 DNA: TGTGCCAGCAGCTGGCAGGCCTCAGGAGATACGCAGTATTTT.